Below are 13 T cell receptor beta chains sequenced from a single sample in a study of esophageal squamous cell carcinoma under preoperative chemotherapy. TCRdb re-derived calls from the PCR reads in MiXCR, one entry per CDR3 protein. The repertoire holds about 15,000 distinct CDR3 sequences, with just under 50% as singletons. Described time point: before preoperative PTX-NDP chemotherapy. Collection of the sample occurred from a patient given preoperative chemotherapy. The source is a human donor with esophageal squamous cell carcinoma. The donor label of this sample is uncertain.

Comment on this clonotype: One junction end does not reproduce the germline sequence, and a read error may be involved. V gene TRBV7-3 combines with J gene TRBJ2-3; D may be TRBD1 or TRBD2 (5 bases each). The CDR3 contains 13 residues. The V gene's germline CDR1 is SGHTA and CDR2 FQGTGA. CDR3: CATGLGDTDMQYF. CDR3 in DNA: TGTGCCACGGGGCTGGGAGACACAGATATGCAGTATTTT. Filled out from reference TRBV7-3 and TRBJ2-3, the complete variable domain reads GAGVSQTPSNKVTEKGKYVELRCDPISGHTALYWYRQSLGQGPEFLIYFQGTGAADDSGLPNDRFFAVRPEGSVSTLKIQRTERGDSAVYLCATGLGDTDMQYFGPGTRLTVL.

The chain joins TRBV7-2 to TRBJ2-7; D unresolved. From germline, CDR1 is SGHTA and CDR2 FQGNSA. The CDR3 is 13 residues long. V was shortened by 1 base and J by 4 bases, with 8 bases between the two germline ends. In DNA form, the CDR3 reads TGTGCCAGCAGCTTAGGGGTTTTTTACGAGCAGTACTTC. Its protein product is CASSLGVFYEQYF.

CDR3 loop: CASSPQEAVLEQFF. DNA of the CDR3: TGTGCCAGCAGCCCCCAAGAGGCGGTTCTTGAGCAGTTCTTC. V and J are TRBV7-2 and TRBJ2-1; D not resolved. CDR1 and CDR2 (germline): SGHTA, FQGNSA. This CDR3 comprises 14 residues. V was pared by 5 bases and J by 9 bases, with 17 bases between.

This clonotype was observed at least ten times. As DNA, the CDR3 is TGTGCCAGCAGCTTCGAAGCCGGGACAGGGAATGTAGATACGCAGTATTTT. This encodes CASSFEAGTGNVDTQYF. The rearrangement links TRBV11-3 to TRBJ2-3; TRBD1 agrees at 9 bases. The junction had 12 bases not matched to a gene; V was cut back by 3 bases and J by 5 bases. The CDR3 spans 17 residues. CDR1 is SGHNT, CDR2 YENEEA, per germline.

The chain couples TRBV12-3 or TRBV12-4 to TRBJ2-2, with 9 positions matching TRBD2. After removal of 5 bases from V and 1 base from J, the junction contained 5 bases not matched to a gene. The CDR3 covers 16 residues. The CDR3 here is CASSPMTSGNTGELFF. In DNA, the CDR3 is TGTGCCAGCAGTCCGATGACTAGCGGGAACACCGGGGAGCTGTTTTTT.

This clonotype was detected only a few times. The rearrangement uses TRBV7-2 and TRBJ2-5; tentative D call: TRBD1 (6 bases). Trimming took off 3 bases at V and 4 bases at J, with 9 bases between the two ends. The V gene's germline CDR1 is SGHTA and CDR2 FQGNSA. The CDR3 has 13 residues. The CDR3 region has the DNA TGTGCCAGCAGCTTGCAGGGGAGAGAGACCCAGTACTTC. This encodes CASSLQGRETQYF.

The table lists this clonotype with a few counts. This CDR3 is CASSLSSGGPGGNEQFF. CDR3 in DNA: TGTGCCAGCAGCTTGAGTTCGGGCGGGCCCGGGGGCAATGAGCAGTTCTTC. The V call is TRBV7-3, the J call TRBJ2-1, with D maybe TRBD2 (6 bases). The CDR3 totals 17 residues. Germline-derived CDR1 and CDR2 are SGHTA and FQGTGA. Trimming left V 3 bases short and J 6 bases short, with 21 bases between.

The J gene is TRBJ2-3, the V gene TRBV10-1; 9 nucleotides agree with TRBD2. Trimming cost V 6 bases and J 8 bases; bases outside gene matches: 12. Germline values: CDR1 WNHNN, CDR2 SYGVQD (reference sequence). The CDR3 spans 15 residues. Written as DNA, the CDR3 is TGCGCCAGCAGGTGCTTCGTTGCGGGAGGGGGTACGCAGTATTTT. It codes for CASRCFVAGGGTQYF.

This clonotype has only a few counts. The CDR3 region is CASSPDRVDTQYF. DNA for the CDR3: TGTGCCAGCAGCCCCGACAGGGTAGATACGCAGTATTTT. The rearrangement uses TRBV7-3 and TRBJ2-3, with 7 bases matching TRBD1. The CDR3 covers 13 residues. After removal of 5 bases from V and 5 bases from J, the junction contained 4 bases not matched to a gene. Looked up from germline, CDR1 is SGHTA and CDR2 is FQGTGA.

With regard to this clonotype: This could be a read error, since a much larger clone is one nucleotide away. The chain employs TRBV7-2 and TRBJ1-4, with TRBD1 as a possible D gene (5 bases). Germline CDR1 and CDR2: SGHTA and FQGNSA. The CDR3 is 13 amino acids. In nucleotides, the CDR3 is TGTGCCAGCAGCTTGGGCAGGGAGGAAAAACCGTTTTTT. As protein: CASSLGREEKPFF.

The CDR3 sequence is CASSEVSDEQFF. CDR3 nucleotides: TGTGCCAGCAGTGAAGTTTCCGATGAGCAGTTCTTC. V gene TRBV6-1 combines with J gene TRBJ2-1; no firm D call. CDR3 size: 12 residues. The V end lost 1 base, the J end lost 8 bases, and 6 bases lay between the germline ends. Germline CDR1 and CDR2: MNHNS and SASEGT.

Concerning this clonotype itself: At one boundary the junction diverges from the germline segment, which might be a read error. The gene calls are TRBV7-2 and TRBJ2-3, with D possibly matching TRBD2 (7 bases). Per the germline V gene, CDR1 is SGHTA and CDR2 is FQGNSA. The CDR3 totals 16 residues. CDR3 in amino acids: CASRGREGGSTETQYF. CDR3 sequence (DNA): TGTGCCAGCAGGGGACGAGAGGGGGGGAGCACAGAGACGCAGTACTTT.

The chain joins TRBV11-3 to TRBJ2-5, with TRBD2 identical over 9 bases. The end of the DNA fits TRBJ2-7 better, so the J call may be wrong. This CDR3 comprises 19 residues. Germline V gives CDR1 SGHNT, CDR2 YENEEA. CDR3 region: CASSSPPGLAGSRVDEQYF. The CDR3 DNA reads as TGTGCCAGCAGCTCCCCCCCCGGGCTAGCGGGATCGAGAGTAGACGAGCAGTACTTC.